These 2 T cell receptor beta chains share one sample of origin, sequenced in a study of T cell responses to AZD1222 COVID-19 vaccine. TCRdb keeps only in-frame clones here, not all; method: immunoSEQ multiplex PCR. This sample yields more than 90,000 clones, of which about nine tenths are seen a single time; about 15% belongs to the top ten. The input for sequencing was peripheral blood, taken 28 days after the second AZD1222 dose. These receptors were taken from an adult who received the AZD1222 COVID-19 vaccine.

This clone was found a few times. V and J are TRBV2 and TRBJ2-2, with D possibly matching TRBD2 (5 bases). The CDR3 contains 16 residues. Germline V gene sequence: CDR1 SNHLY, CDR2 FYNNEI. V gave up 6 bases and J gave up 0 bases, with 14 bases separating them. CDR3 residues: CASRGGLSANTGELFF. The CDR3 region has the DNA TGTGCCAGCAGGGGCGGACTCTCCGCGAACACCGGGGAGCTGTTTTTT.

The chain combines TRBV27 with TRBJ1-4; the D is unclear. Per germline, CDR1 MNHEY and CDR2 SMNVEV (reference sequence). Trimming shortened V by 6 bases and J by 0 bases, and 14 bases separated the two germline ends. The CDR3 has 16 residues. CDR3 nucleotides: TGTGCCAGCAGATCGGAGGCCATTGCAACTAATGAAAAACTGTTTTTT. This sequence encodes CASRSEAIATNEKLFF.